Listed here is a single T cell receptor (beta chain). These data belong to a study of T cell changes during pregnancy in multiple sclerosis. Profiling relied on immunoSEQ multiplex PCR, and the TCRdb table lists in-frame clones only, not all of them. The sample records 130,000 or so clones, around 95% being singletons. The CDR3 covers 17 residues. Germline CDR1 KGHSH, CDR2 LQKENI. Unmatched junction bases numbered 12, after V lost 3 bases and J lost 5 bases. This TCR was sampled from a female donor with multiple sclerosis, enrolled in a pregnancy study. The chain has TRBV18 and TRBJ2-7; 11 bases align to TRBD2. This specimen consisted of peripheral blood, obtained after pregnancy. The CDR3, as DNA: TGTGCCAGCTCACCGTTGTCGGGTAGCGGGAGGGCCAACGAGCAGTACTTC. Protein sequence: CASSPLSGSGRANEQYF.